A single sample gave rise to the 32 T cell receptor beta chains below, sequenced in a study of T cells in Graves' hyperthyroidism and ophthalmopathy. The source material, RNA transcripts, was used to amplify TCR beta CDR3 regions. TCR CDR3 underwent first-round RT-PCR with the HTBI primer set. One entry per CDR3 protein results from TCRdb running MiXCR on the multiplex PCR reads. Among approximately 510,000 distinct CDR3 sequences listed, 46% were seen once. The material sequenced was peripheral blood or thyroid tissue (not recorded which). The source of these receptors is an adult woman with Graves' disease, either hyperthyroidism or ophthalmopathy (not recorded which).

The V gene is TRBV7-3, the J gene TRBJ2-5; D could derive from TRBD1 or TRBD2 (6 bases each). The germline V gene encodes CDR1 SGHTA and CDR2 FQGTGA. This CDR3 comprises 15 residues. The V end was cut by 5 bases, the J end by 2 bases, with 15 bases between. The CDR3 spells CASSVQGRSQETQYF. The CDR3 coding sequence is TGTGCCAGCAGCGTCCAGGGGAGGAGTCAAGAGACCCAGTACTTC.

Here the CDR3 reads CANPGAAEAFF. DNA for the CDR3: TGTGCCAACCCTGGGGCCGCTGAAGCTTTCTTT. The chain employs TRBV2 and TRBJ1-1; possibly TRBD1 for D (5 bases). CDR3 length: 11 amino acids. Trimming shortened V by 10 bases and J by 6 bases, and 12 bases separated the two germline ends. Per the germline V gene, CDR1 is SNHLY and CDR2 is FYNNEI.

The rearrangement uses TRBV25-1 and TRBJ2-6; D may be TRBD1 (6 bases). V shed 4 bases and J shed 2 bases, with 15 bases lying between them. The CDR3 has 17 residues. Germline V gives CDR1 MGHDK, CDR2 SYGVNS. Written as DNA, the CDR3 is TGTGCCAGCAGTGTAGGGCTTGAGGGGGCTGGGGCCAACGTCCTGACTTTC. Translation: CASSVGLEGAGANVLTF.

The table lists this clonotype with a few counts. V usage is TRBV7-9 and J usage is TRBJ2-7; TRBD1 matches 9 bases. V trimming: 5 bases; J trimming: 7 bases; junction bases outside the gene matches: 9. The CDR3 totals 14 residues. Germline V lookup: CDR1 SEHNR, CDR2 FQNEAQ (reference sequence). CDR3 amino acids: CASSHRDRAREQYF. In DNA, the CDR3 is TGTGCCAGCAGCCACCGGGACAGGGCAAGAGAGCAGTACTTC.

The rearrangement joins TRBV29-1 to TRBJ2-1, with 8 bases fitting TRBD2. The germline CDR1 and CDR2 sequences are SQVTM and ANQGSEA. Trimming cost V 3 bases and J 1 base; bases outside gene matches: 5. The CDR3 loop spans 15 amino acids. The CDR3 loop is CSVERAGVSYNEQFF. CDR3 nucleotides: TGCAGCGTTGAGAGAGCGGGAGTATCCTACAATGAGCAGTTCTTC.

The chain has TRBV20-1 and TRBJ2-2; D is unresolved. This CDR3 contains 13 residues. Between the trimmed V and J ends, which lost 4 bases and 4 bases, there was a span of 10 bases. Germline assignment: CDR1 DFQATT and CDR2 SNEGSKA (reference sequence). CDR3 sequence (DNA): TGCAGTGCTACCCAGGATCGCACCGGGGAGCTGTTTTTT. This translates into CSATQDRTGELFF.

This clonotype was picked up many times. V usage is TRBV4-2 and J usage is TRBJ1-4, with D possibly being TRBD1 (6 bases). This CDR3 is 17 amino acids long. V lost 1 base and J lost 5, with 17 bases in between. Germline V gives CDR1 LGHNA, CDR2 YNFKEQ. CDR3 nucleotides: TGTGCCAGCAGCCAAGTCGGGGGCGCCACTTCCAATGAAAAACTGTTTTTT. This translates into CASSQVGGATSNEKLFF.

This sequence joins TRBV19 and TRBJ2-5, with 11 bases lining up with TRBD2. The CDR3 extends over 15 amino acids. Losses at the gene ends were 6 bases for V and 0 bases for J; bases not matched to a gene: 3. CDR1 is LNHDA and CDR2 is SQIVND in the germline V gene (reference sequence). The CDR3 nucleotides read TGTGCCAGTAGCACGACTAGCGGGGACCAAGAGACCCAGTACTTC. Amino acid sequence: CASSTTSGDQETQYF.

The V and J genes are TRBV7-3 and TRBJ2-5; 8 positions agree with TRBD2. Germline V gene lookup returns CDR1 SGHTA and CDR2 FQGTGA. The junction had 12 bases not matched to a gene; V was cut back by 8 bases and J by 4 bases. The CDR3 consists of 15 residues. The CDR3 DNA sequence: TGTGCCAGCCTACCTCCTCCGGGAGGGATAGAGACCCAGTACTTC. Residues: CASLPPPGGIETQYF.

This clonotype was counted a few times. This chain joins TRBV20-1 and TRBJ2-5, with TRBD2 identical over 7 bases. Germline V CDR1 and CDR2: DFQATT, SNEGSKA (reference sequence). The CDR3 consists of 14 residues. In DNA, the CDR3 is TGCAGCGTTGGCTTCCCGGGAGGAGGGGAGACCCAGTACTTC. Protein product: CSVGFPGGGETQYF.

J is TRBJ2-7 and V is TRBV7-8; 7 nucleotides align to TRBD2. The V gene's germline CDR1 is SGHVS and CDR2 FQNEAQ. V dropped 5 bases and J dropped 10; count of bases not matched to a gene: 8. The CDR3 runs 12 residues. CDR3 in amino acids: CASSQLAGVQYF. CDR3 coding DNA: TGTGCCAGCAGCCAATTGGCGGGGGTTCAGTACTTC.

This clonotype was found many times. CDR3 nucleotides: TGCAGCGTTGAAGGAAGCTGGCCAACCTACGAGCAGTACTTC. It encodes CSVEGSWPTYEQYF. The chain employs TRBV29-1 and TRBJ2-7, with no clear D. The CDR3 consists of 14 residues. Germline V gene sequence: CDR1 SQVTM, CDR2 ANQGSEA. Trimming shortened V by 1 base and J by 2 bases, and 12 bases separated the two germline ends.

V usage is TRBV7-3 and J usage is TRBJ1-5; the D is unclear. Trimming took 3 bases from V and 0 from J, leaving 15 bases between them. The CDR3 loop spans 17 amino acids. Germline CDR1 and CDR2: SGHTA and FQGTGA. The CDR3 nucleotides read TGTGCCAGCAGCTTGCCCTTCCCCGGGTATAGCAATCAGCCCCAGCATTTT. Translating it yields CASSLPFPGYSNQPQHF.

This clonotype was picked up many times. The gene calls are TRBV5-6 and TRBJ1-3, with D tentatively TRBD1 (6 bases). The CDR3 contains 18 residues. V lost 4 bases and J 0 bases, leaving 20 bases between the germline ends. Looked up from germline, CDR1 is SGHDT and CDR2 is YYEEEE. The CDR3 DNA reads TGTGCCAGCAGCACAAGACAGGCCACCTTGAGCTCTGGAAACACCATATATTTT. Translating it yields CASSTRQATLSSGNTIYF.

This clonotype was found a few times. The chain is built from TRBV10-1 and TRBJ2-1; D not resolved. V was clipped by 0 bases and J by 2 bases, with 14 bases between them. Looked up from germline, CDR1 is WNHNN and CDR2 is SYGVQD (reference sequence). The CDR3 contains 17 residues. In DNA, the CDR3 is TGCGCCAGCAGTGAGTCCGACCATTACGAACCCTACAATGAGCAGTTCTTC. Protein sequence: CASSESDHYEPYNEQFF.

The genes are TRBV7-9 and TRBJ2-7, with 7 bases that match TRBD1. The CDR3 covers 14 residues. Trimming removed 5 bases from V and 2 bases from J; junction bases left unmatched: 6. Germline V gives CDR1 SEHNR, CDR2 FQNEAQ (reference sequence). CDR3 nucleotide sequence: TGTGCCAGCAGCGTGGGAGACAGGGCCTACGAGCAGTACTTC. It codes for CASSVGDRAYEQYF.

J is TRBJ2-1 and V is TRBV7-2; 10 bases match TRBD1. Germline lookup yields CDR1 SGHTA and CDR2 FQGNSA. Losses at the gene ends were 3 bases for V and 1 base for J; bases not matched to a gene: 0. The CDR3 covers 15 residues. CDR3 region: CASSLGQGSYNEQFF. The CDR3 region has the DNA TGTGCCAGCAGCTTGGGACAGGGGTCCTACAATGAGCAGTTCTTC.

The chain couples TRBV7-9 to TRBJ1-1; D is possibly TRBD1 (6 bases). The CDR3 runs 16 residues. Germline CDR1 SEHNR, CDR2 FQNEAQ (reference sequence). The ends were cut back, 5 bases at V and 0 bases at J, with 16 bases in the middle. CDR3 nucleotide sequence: TGTGCCAGCAGCCCAGGGGCTGTGTTCATGAACACTGAAGCTTTCTTT. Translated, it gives CASSPGAVFMNTEAFF. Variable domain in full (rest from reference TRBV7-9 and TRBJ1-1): DTGVSQNPRHKITKRGQNVTFRCDPISEHNRLYWYRQTLGQGPEFLTYFQNEAQLEKSRLLSDRFSAERPKGSFSTLEIQRTEQGDSAMYLCASSPGAVFMNTEAFFGQGTRLTVV.

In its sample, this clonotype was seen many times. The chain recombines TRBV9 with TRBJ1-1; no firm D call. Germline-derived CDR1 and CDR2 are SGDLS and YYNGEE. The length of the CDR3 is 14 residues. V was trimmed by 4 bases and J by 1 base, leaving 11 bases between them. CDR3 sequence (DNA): TGTGCCAGCAGCCCCACTTTTGGGAACACTGAAGCTTTCTTT. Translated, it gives CASSPTFGNTEAFF.

In DNA, the CDR3 is TGTGCCAGCAGCACAATCATACCGGGACAAGAGACCCAGTACTTC. Translating gives CASSTIIPGQETQYF. This chain joins TRBV7-8 and TRBJ2-5; perhaps TRBD2 as D (5 bases). V lost 5 bases to trimming and J lost 2 bases, with 15 bases between them. The length of the CDR3 is 15 residues. Germline V gene sequence: CDR1 SGHVS, CDR2 FQNEAQ.

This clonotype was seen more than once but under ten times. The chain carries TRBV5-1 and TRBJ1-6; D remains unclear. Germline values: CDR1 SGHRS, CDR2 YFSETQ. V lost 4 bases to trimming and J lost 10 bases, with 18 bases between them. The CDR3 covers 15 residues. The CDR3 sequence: CASSPSGEPGSPLHF. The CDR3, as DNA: TGCGCCAGCAGCCCCAGCGGAGAACCGGGGTCACCCCTCCACTTT.

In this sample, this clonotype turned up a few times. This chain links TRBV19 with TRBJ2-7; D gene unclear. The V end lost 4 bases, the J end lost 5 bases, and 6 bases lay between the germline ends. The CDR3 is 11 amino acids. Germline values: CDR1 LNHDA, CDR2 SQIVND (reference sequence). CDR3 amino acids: CASSTNNEQYF. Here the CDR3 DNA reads TGTGCCAGTAGTACCAACAACGAGCAGTACTTC.

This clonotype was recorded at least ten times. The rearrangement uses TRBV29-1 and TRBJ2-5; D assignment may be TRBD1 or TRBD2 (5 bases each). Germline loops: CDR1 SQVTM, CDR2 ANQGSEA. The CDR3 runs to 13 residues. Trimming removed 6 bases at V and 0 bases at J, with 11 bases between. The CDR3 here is CSVRRGHQETQYF. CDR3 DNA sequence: TGCAGCGTGCGACGGGGCCACCAAGAGACCCAGTACTTC.

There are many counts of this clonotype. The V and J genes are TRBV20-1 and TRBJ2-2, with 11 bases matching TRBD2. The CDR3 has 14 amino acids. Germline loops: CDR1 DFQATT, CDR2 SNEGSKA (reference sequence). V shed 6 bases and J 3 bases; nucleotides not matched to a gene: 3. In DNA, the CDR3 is TGCAGTGCCGGGGGACTAGCGGACACCGGGGAGCTGTTTTTT. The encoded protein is CSAGGLADTGELFF.

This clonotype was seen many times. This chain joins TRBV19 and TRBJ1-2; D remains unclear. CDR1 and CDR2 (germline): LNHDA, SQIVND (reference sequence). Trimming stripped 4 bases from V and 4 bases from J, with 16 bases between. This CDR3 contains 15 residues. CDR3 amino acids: CASSTGSGSGYGYTF. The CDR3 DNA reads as TGTGCCAGTAGTACCGGATCGGGCTCGGGCTATGGCTACACCTTC.

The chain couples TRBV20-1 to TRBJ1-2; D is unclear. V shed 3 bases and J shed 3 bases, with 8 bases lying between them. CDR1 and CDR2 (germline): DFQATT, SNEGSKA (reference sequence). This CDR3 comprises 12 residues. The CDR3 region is CSARWQDYGYTF. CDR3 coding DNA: TGCAGTGCTAGGTGGCAGGACTATGGCTACACCTTC.

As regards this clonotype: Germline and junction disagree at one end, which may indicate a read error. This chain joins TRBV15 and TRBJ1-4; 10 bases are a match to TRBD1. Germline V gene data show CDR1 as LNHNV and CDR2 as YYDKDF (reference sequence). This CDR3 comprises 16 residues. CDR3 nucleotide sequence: TGTGCCGCCAGCAGCTCCGGGACAGGGGATGGAGAAAAACTGTTTTTT. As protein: CAASSSGTGDGEKLFF.

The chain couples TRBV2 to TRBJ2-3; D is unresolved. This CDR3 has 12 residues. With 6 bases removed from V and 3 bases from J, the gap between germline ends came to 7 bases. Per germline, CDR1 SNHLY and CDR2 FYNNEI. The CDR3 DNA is TGTGCCAGCAGGGTCTATACAGATACGCAGTATTTT. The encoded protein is CASRVYTDTQYF.

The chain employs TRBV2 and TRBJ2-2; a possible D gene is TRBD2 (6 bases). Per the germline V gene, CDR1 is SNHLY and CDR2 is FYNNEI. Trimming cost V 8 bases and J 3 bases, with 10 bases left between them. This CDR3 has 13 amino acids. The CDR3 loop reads CASGRIDTGELFF. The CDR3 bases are TGTGCCAGCGGGAGGATCGACACCGGGGAGCTGTTTTTT.

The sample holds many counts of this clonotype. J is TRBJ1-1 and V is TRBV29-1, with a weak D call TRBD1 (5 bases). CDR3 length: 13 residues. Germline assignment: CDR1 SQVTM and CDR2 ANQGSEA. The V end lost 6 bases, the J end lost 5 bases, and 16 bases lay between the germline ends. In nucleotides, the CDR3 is TGCAGCGTATTTCAGGGTCATGGGACTGAAGCTTTCTTT. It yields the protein CSVFQGHGTEAFF.

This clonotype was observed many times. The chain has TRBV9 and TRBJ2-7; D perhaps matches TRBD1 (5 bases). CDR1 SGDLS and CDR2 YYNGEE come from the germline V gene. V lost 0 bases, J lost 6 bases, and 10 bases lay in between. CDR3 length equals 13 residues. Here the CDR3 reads CASSVAGSGEQYF. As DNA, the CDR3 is TGTGCCAGCAGCGTAGCAGGGTCCGGCGAGCAGTACTTC.

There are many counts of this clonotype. The CDR3: CASSQERGRGYEQYF. CDR3 coding DNA: TGCGCCAGCAGCCAAGAAAGGGGGAGAGGGTACGAGCAGTACTTC. The chain links TRBV4-1 to TRBJ2-7; D might be TRBD1 (6 bases). V gave up 0 bases and J gave up 4 bases, with 13 bases separating them. The CDR3 runs 15 residues. CDR1 and CDR2 from the germline V gene are MGHRA and YSYEKL.